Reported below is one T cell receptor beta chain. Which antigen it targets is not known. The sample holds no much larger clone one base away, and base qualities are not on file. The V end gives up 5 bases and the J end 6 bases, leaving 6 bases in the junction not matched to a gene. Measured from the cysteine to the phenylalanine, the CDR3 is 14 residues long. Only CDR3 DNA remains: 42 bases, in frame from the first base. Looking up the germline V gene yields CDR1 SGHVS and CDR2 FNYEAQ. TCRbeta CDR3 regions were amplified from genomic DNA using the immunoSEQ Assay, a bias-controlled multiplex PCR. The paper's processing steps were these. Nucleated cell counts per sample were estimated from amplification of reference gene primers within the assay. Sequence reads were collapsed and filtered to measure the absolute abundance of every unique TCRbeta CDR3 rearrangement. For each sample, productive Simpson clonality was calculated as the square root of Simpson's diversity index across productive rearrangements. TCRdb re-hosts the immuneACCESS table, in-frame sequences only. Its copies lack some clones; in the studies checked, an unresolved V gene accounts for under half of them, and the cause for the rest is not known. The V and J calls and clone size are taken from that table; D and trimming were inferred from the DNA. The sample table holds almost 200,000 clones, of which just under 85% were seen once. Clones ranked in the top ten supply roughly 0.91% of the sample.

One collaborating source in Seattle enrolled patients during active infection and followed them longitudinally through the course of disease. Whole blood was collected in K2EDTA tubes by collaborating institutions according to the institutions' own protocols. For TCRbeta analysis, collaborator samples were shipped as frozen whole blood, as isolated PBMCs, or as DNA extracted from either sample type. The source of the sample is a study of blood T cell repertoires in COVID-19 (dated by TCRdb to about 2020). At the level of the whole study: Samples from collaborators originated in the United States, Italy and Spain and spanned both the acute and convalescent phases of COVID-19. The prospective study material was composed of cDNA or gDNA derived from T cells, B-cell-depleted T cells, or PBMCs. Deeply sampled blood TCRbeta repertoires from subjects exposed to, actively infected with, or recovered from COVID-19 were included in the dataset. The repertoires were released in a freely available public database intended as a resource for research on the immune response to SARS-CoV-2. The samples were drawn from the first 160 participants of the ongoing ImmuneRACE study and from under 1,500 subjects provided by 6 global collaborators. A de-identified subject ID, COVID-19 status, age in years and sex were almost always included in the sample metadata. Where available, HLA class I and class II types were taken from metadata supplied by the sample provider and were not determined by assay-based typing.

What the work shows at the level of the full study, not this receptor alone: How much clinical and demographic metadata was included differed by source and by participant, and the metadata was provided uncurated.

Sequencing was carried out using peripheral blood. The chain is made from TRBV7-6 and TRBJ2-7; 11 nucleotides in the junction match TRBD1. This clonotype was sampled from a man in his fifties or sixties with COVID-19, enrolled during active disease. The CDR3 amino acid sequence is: CASSPRGQGGEQYF. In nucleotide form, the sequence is TGTGCCAGCAGCCCTCGGGGACAGGGGGGCGAGCAGTACTTC.